The 3 T cell receptor beta chains below all came from one sample that was sequenced in a study of T cell clonality in common variable immunodeficiency (dated by TCRdb to between 2014 and 2017). Summary of the overall study and its limitations: CVID TCRbeta sequences were reported to have fewer deletions and N-nucleotide insertions and to lack highly modified clones with 13 or more V deletions.

The library was produced with the immunoSEQ multiplex PCR assay. This is the immuneACCESS table as TCRdb keeps it, with only in-frame sequences that have V and J called. A part of the clones is gone; compared with another copy, unresolved V genes explain less than half, and the rest is unexplained. For this sample the table reports 30,000 to 35,000 clones, with no clone seen just once. Roughly 28% of the sample belongs to the ten largest clones. These receptors lack a known antigen. The sequenced sample consisted of peripheral blood mononuclear cells. Source of these receptors: a human donor with common variable immunodeficiency.

This clone was recorded many times. The CDR3 end is not reached by the read, which stops 3 residues before it; the germline J gene fills it in. This chain uses TRBV20-1 with TRBJ2-3, with TRBD2 matching 7 bases. CDR1 is DFQATT and CDR2 is SNEGSKA in the germline V gene (reference sequence). The CDR3 has 15 residues. Trimming at V came to 6 bases and at J to 3 bases, leaving 12 bases not matched to a gene. Incomplete CDR3 DNA: TGCAGTGCCGCTTGGCGCGGGAGCGTGACAGATACG. This encodes CSAAWRGSVTDT. The whole CDR3 is CSAAWRGSVTDTQYF.

With respect to this clone: Read coverage stops 3 residues before the CDR3 terminus; the germline J gene supplies the remainder. The chain recombines TRBV30 with TRBJ1-5, with 9 bases matching TRBD1. The CDR3 loop spans 12 amino acids. With 2 bases clipped from V and 9 bases from J, the junction kept 2 bases outside the gene matches. Looked up from germline, CDR1 is GTSNPN and CDR2 is SVGIG (reference sequence). The CDR3 reads CAWSTGGGPQHF. The CDR3 DNA, read in part, is TGTGCCTGGAGTACAGGGGGCGGGCCC.

Notes on this clone: Coverage ceases 3 residues before the CDR3 finishes, and the germline J gene fills in the end. This chain connects TRBV7-3 to TRBJ2-1; no firm D call. The CDR3 spans 15 residues. Germline CDR1 reads SGHTA; CDR2 reads FQGTGA. V lost 3 bases, J lost 0 bases, and 9 bases lay in between. CDR3 bases read: TGTGCCAGCAGCTTCATGCGGAGCTCCTACAATGAG. It encodes CASSFMRSSYNE. The complete CDR3 sequence is CASSFMRSSYNEQFF.